The 22 T cell receptor beta chains presented below share a single source sample, sequenced in a study of blood T cell repertoires in COVID-19. Produced via immunoSEQ multiplex PCR; TCRdb's table is partial and in-frame only. The sample records about 300,000 clones, 86% being singletons. Specimen: peripheral blood. These receptors were collected from a woman between 45 and 60 years old with acute or convalescent COVID-19.

The V gene is TRBV2, the J gene TRBJ2-5, with TRBD1 matching over 7 bases. The ends lost 2 bases at V and 5 bases at J; junction bases unmatched: 8. The CDR3 is 15 residues long. The germline CDR1 and CDR2 sequences are SNHLY and FYNNEI. The CDR3 bases are TGTGCCAGCAGTGAAAATCCAGGGGGTGGGGAGACCCAGTACTTC. Translated: CASSENPGGGETQYF.

The CDR3 bases are TGTGCCAGCTCAGCCCTGGACAGGGGAGATCAGCCCCAGCATTTT. Translating it yields CASSALDRGDQPQHF. V gene TRBV18 combines with J gene TRBJ1-5, with 9 bases aligning to TRBD1. J lost 5 bases, V lost 5 bases, and 7 bases had no gene match. The germline CDR1 and CDR2 sequences are KGHSH and LQKENI. This CDR3 is built from 15 residues.

In this sample, this clone turned up a few times. The genes are TRBV7-2 and TRBJ1-4; 8 positions agree with TRBD1. The CDR3 has 13 amino acids. Germline V gene sequence: CDR1 SGHTA, CDR2 FQGNSA. Trimming cost V 5 bases and J 5 bases; bases outside gene matches: 1. CDR3 nucleotide sequence: TGTGCCAGCAGCCGGGACAGGAATGAAAAACTGTTTTTT. It codes for CASSRDRNEKLFF.

CDR3 DNA sequence: TGTGCCAGCAGCGTAGGCGGGCTAGCGGGTTCCTACAATGAGCAGTTCTTC. The encoded protein is CASSVGGLAGSYNEQFF. The chain joins TRBV9 to TRBJ2-1; TRBD2 matches 8 bases. The length of the CDR3 is 17 residues. J gave up 1 base and V 0 bases, and 6 bases lay outside the gene matches. CDR1 and CDR2 (germline): SGDLS, YYNGEE.

This clone has a single count. The chain recombines TRBV15 with TRBJ1-2; D is unclear. Trimming left V 5 bases short and J 2 bases short, with 15 bases between. The V gene's germline CDR1 is LNHNV and CDR2 YYDKDF (reference sequence). The CDR3 contains 15 residues. This CDR3 reads CATSQRLGGNYGYTF. The CDR3 DNA sequence: TGTGCCACCAGCCAACGACTCGGCGGGAACTATGGCTACACCTTC.

The chain carries TRBV4-2 and TRBJ1-4, with TRBD1 identical over 8 bases. CDR3 length equals 15 residues. Germline lookup yields CDR1 LGHNA and CDR2 YNFKEQ. With V trimmed by 1 base and J by 5 bases, 3 bases remained unmatched. CDR3 DNA: TGTGCCAGCAGCCAAGCAGGGGGCCAAAATGAAAAACTGTTTTTT. It codes for CASSQAGGQNEKLFF.

The V gene is TRBV7-3, the J gene TRBJ2-3; the match to TRBD2 covers 8 bases. Germline loops: CDR1 SGHTA, CDR2 FQGTGA. V lost 1 base and J lost 2; bases outside the gene matches: 11. This CDR3 is built from 18 residues. CDR3 residues: CASSLNGRTSWNTDTQYF. The CDR3 nucleotides read TGTGCCAGCAGCTTAAACGGTAGGACTAGCTGGAACACAGATACGCAGTATTTT.

The chain combines TRBV28 with TRBJ1-5, with D uncertain. V lost 3 bases to trimming and J lost 2 bases, with 20 bases between them. Looked up from germline, CDR1 is MDHEN and CDR2 is SYDVKM. The CDR3 extends over 18 amino acids. The CDR3 sequence: CASSFGLGLGRGNQPQHF. In nucleotides, the CDR3 is TGTGCCAGCAGTTTCGGTTTAGGTCTGGGGAGGGGCAATCAGCCCCAGCATTTT.

The chain couples TRBV6-6 to TRBJ2-5; no firm D call. Germline loops: CDR1 MNHNY, CDR2 SVGAGI (reference sequence). V was shortened by 8 bases and J by 3 bases, with 16 bases between the two germline ends. The CDR3 has 14 amino acids. The CDR3, as DNA: TGTGCCAGCGGGCCCATAGGATTGGAAGAGACCCAGTACTTC. It yields the protein CASGPIGLEETQYF.

The chain combines TRBV27 with TRBJ2-7; D unclear. The CDR3 is 14 residues long. V was trimmed by 5 bases and J by 3 bases, leaving 14 bases between them. Germline V gene lookup returns CDR1 MNHEY and CDR2 SMNVEV (reference sequence). CDR3 DNA sequence: TGTGCCAGCAGTCCGGTGCAGACTTTCTACGAGCAGTACTTC. Translation gives CASSPVQTFYEQYF.

The V call is TRBV9, the J call TRBJ2-2; 12 nucleotides align to TRBD2. CDR1 SGDLS and CDR2 YYNGEE come from the germline V gene. V gave up 4 bases and J gave up 7 bases; unmatched junction bases: 8. The CDR3 extends over 16 amino acids. CDR3 coding DNA: TGTGCCAGCAGCACTTCCTCTAGCGGGAGGGTCGGGGAGCTGTTTTTT. This codes for CASSTSSSGRVGELFF.

This chain uses TRBV7-2 with TRBJ2-1, with a weak D call TRBD2 (6 bases). V gave up 2 bases and J gave up 7 bases, with 18 bases separating them. The CDR3 sequence is 16 residues long. Per the germline V gene, CDR1 is SGHTA and CDR2 is FQGNSA. CDR3 sequence: CASSLRERALWNEQFF. The DNA of the CDR3 is TGTGCCAGCAGCTTAAGGGAGCGGGCTTTGTGGAATGAGCAGTTCTTC.

The chain is built from TRBV18 and TRBJ1-5; D remains unclear. The CDR3 has 13 residues. Germline CDR1 and CDR2: KGHSH and LQKENI. V dropped 6 bases and J dropped 9 bases, with 15 bases sitting between them. The CDR3, as DNA: TGTGCCAGCTCTGGCGCTAGGCCTGGGCCCCAGCATTTT. Translating gives CASSGARPGPQHF.

The chain recombines TRBV18 with TRBJ1-2, with D tentatively TRBD1 (5 bases). Trimming shortened V by 2 bases and J by 4 bases, and 8 bases separated the two germline ends. CDR1 and CDR2 (germline): KGHSH, LQKENI. This CDR3 is built from 13 residues. The CDR3 here is CASSPDSSYGYTF. The CDR3 bases are TGTGCCAGCTCACCAGACAGCTCCTATGGCTACACCTTC.

The rearrangement links TRBV5-6 to TRBJ1-2; D not certain. Trimming took 4 bases from V and 5 from J, leaving 12 bases between them. CDR1 and CDR2 from the germline V gene are SGHDT and YYEEEE. This CDR3 is 13 amino acids long. The CDR3 DNA sequence: TGTGCCAGCAGCGTGTTCAGACAATATGGCTACACCTTC. This sequence encodes CASSVFRQYGYTF.

The rearrangement uses TRBV11-2 and TRBJ1-1, with D possibly matching TRBD1 (6 bases). The CDR3 has 13 residues. The ends were cut back, 3 bases at V and 10 bases at J, with 15 bases in the middle. Germline CDR1 reads SGHAT; CDR2 reads FQNNGV. The CDR3 reads CASSFRTAQGAFF. CDR3 DNA sequence: TGTGCCAGCAGCTTCCGGACAGCTCAAGGAGCTTTCTTT.

The chain couples TRBV27 to TRBJ1-5; 9 bases map to TRBD1. With 5 bases clipped from V and 7 bases from J, the junction kept 9 bases outside the gene matches. Germline loops: CDR1 MNHEY, CDR2 SMNVEV (reference sequence). CDR3 length: 15 amino acids. The CDR3, as DNA: TGTGCCAGCAGTCCCCACGGACAGGGGAACCAGCCCCAGCATTTT. This encodes CASSPHGQGNQPQHF.

The V and J genes are TRBV5-8 and TRBJ1-2; no clear D. The CDR3 is 13 residues long. V was shortened by 4 bases and J by 5 bases, with 12 bases between the two germline ends. Per the germline V gene, CDR1 is SGHTS and CDR2 is YDEGEE. CDR3: CASSLLPGYGYTF. CDR3 coding DNA: TGTGCCAGCAGCCTACTTCCCGGGTATGGCTACACCTTC. Filled out from reference TRBV5-8 and TRBJ1-2, the complete variable domain reads EAGVTQSPTHLIKTRGQQATLRCSPISGHTSVYWYQQALGLGLQFLLWYDEGEERNRGNFPPRFSGRQFPNYSSELNVNALELEDSALYLCASSLLPGYGYTFGSGTRLTVV.

The chain couples TRBV3-1 (or the pseudogene TRBV3-2) to TRBJ1-2; possible D gene TRBD1, 6 bases. This CDR3 contains 19 residues. The V and J ends lost 1 base and 4 bases respectively, with 25 bases between them. Germline V lookup: CDR1 LGHDT, CDR2 YNNKEL (reference sequence). CDR3 amino acids: CASSQGPTTVPDRSYGYTF. The DNA for the CDR3 is TGTGCCAGCAGCCAAGGTCCGACTACGGTCCCGGACAGAAGCTATGGCTACACCTTC.

J is TRBJ1-4 and V is TRBV5-6; 8 nucleotides align to TRBD1. Per the germline V gene, CDR1 is SGHDT and CDR2 is YYEEEE. The CDR3 consists of 15 residues. Germline trimming cut 0 bases from V and 7 bases from J; bases unmatched to any gene: 5. The CDR3 here is CASSLEGRGPEKLFF. The CDR3 bases are TGTGCCAGCAGCTTGGAGGGCAGGGGGCCTGAAAAACTGTTTTTT.

V and J are TRBV9 and TRBJ1-1; D not certain. Germline-derived CDR1 and CDR2 are SGDLS and YYNGEE. This CDR3 has 17 amino acids. Trimming cost V 4 bases and J 2 bases, with 21 bases left between them. The CDR3 DNA sequence: TGTGCCAGCAGCCTCCGAGGGCGGGAAGCTTTAAACACTGAAGCTTTCTTT. Translation gives CASSLRGREALNTEAFF. The entire variable domain, with the rest obtained from reference TRBV9 and TRBJ1-1, is as follows: DSGVTQTPKHLITATGQRVTLRCSPRSGDLSVYWYQQSLDQGLQFLIQYYNGEERAKGNILERFSAQQFPDLHSELNLSSLELGDSALYFCASSLRGREALNTEAFFGQGTRLTVV.

J is TRBJ2-3 and V is TRBV6-1, with TRBD2 identical over 7 bases. V lost 2 bases to trimming and J lost 0 bases; unmatched junction nucleotides: 5. This CDR3 comprises 16 residues. Per the germline V gene, CDR1 is MNHNS and CDR2 is SASEGT. CDR3 amino acids: CASSEWAGASTDTQYF. CDR3 bases: TGTGCCAGCAGTGAATGGGCGGGAGCTAGCACAGATACGCAGTATTTT.